These 23 T cell receptor beta chains were sequenced from one sample in a study of read filtering for tumor transcriptome and immune sequencing. From approximately 430 ng of RNA, a library with molecular barcoded alpha/delta and beta/gamma adaptors was made. TCRdb passed the reads through MiXCR, listing each CDR3 protein once. Here the sample spans 49,000 or so distinct CDR3 sequences, roughly 12% being singletons. The sequenced material came from a population of CD138-negative cells sorted from bone marrow. These receptors were taken from a donor at least 40 years old with multiple myeloma.

Comments on this clonotype: One end of the junction fails to match germline, which may point to a read error. The rearrangement links TRBV6-5 to TRBJ2-1; D gene ambiguous. The CDR3 is 12 residues long. CDR1 and CDR2 from the germline V gene are MNHEY and SVGAGI. CDR3 DNA: TGCGCCAGCAGTTACCCTTTGGATGAGCAGTTCTTC. It yields the protein CASSYPLDEQFF.

The DNA for the CDR3 is TGTGCCACCAGCGACCCGGGGGGCTCTGGGGAGACCCAGTACTTC. This gives the protein CATSDPGGSGETQYF. V and J are TRBV24-1 and TRBJ2-5, with TRBD2 as a possible D gene (7 bases). V lost 7 bases and J 5 bases, leaving 19 bases between the germline ends. Germline V lookup: CDR1 KGHDR, CDR2 SFDVKD. This CDR3 is built from 15 residues.

The table lists this clonotype with many counts. The chain is built from TRBV29-1 and TRBJ1-1, with TRBD1 as a possible D gene (5 bases). The length of the CDR3 is 13 residues. Germline CDR1 and CDR2: SQVTM and ANQGSEA. Trimming stripped 7 bases from V and 2 bases from J, with 14 bases between. The CDR3 here is CSAHRDRNTEAFF. Written as DNA, the CDR3 is TGCAGCGCCCACCGAGACAGAAACACTGAAGCTTTCTTT. The variable domain in full, completed from reference TRBV29-1 and TRBJ1-1, reads SAVISQKPSRDICQRGTSLTIQCQVDSQVTMMFWYRQQPGQSLTLIATANQGSEATYESGFVIDKFPISRPNLTFSTLTVSNMSPEDSSIYLCSAHRDRNTEAFFGQGTRLTVV.

Many counts were recorded for this clonotype. The chain couples TRBV20-1 to TRBJ2-3; either TRBD1 or TRBD2 may supply D (6 bases each). V was clipped by 3 bases and J by 2 bases, with 15 bases between them. This CDR3 contains 15 residues. Germline CDR1 reads DFQATT; CDR2 reads SNEGSKA (reference sequence). The CDR3, as DNA: TGCAGTGCTAGTAGGACGGGGGCTTTCACAGATACGCAGTATTTT. This codes for CSASRTGAFTDTQYF.

This clonotype came up many times. The chain employs TRBV6-5 and TRBJ1-1, with D possibly being TRBD1 (6 bases). Trimming shortened V by 10 bases and J by 7 bases, and 25 bases separated the two germline ends. The CDR3 is made up of 15 amino acids. Germline V CDR1 and CDR2: MNHEY, SVGAGI. The CDR3 protein is CATRSPTGLLNEAFF. The CDR3 nucleotides read TGTGCCACCCGTTCCCCGACAGGCCTTTTGAATGAAGCTTTCTTT.

In the case of this clonotype: This is likely an artifact of a read error, given a far larger clone one base away. The rearrangement links TRBV12-3 or TRBV12-4 to TRBJ2-2; weak D call: TRBD2 (7 bases). The CDR3 length is 18 residues. CDR3 bases: TGTGCCAGCAGTCGCGGATTAAACGGGGGGCAGAACACCAGGGAGCTGTTTTTT. Its protein product is CASSRGLNGGQNTRELFF.

This clonotype appeared many times. This chain connects TRBV5-8 to TRBJ2-1; D gene uncertain. Germline CDR1 reads SGHTS; CDR2 reads YDEGEE. This CDR3 has 15 amino acids. Trimming cost V 0 bases and J 0 bases, with 7 bases left between them. This CDR3 reads CASSLGTGSYNEQFF. The CDR3 DNA sequence: TGTGCCAGCAGCTTGGGGACGGGCTCCTACAATGAGCAGTTCTTC.

This clonotype was detected many times. The chain couples TRBV7-2 to TRBJ2-1; D is tentatively TRBD1 or TRBD2 (5 bases each). This CDR3 region has 15 residues. Trimming pared 6 bases from V and 0 bases from J, leaving 12 bases between. Looked up from germline, CDR1 is SGHTA and CDR2 is FQGNSA. CDR3 bases: TGTGCCAGCAGTGAGGGGAGAAGCTCCTACAATGAGCAGTTCTTC. It is translated as CASSEGRSSYNEQFF.

The table lists this clonotype with many counts. This chain links TRBV6-5 with TRBJ2-6, with 10 bases fitting TRBD2. The CDR3 is made up of 17 amino acids. In germline, CDR1 is MNHEY, CDR2 SVGAGI. The V gene end was trimmed by 7 bases and the J gene end by 4 bases; junction bases not matched to a gene: 10. In DNA, the CDR3 is TGTGCCAGCACCCGGTACCTAGCGGGAGCAGGGGCCAACGTCCTGACTTTC. Protein product: CASTRYLAGAGANVLTF.

This clonotype was seen many times. The chain combines TRBV6-1 with TRBJ1-5; the match to TRBD1 covers 9 bases. Germline V gene data show CDR1 as MNHNS and CDR2 as SASEGT. V lost 7 bases, J lost 0 bases, and 7 bases stayed unmatched. The CDR3 sequence is 16 residues long. The CDR3 DNA reads TGTGCCAGCACCGGGACAGGGTTTTATAGCAATCAGCCCCAGCATTTT. Translation: CASTGTGFYSNQPQHF.

About this clonotype: Sequence at one end of the junction differs from germline and may be a read error. The chain carries TRBV7-9 and TRBJ2-2, with D perhaps TRBD2 (6 bases). The CDR3 extends over 12 amino acids. Germline values: CDR1 SEHNR, CDR2 FQNEAQ (reference sequence). The CDR3 reads CASSFVDGGLFF. DNA for the CDR3: TGTGCCAGCAGCTTCGTCGACGGGGGGCTGTTTTTT.

This clonotype was picked up many times. V gene TRBV20-1 combines with J gene TRBJ2-1; possible D gene TRBD1, 5 bases. Trimming took off 6 bases at V and 6 bases at J, with 12 bases between the two ends. Germline V gene data show CDR1 as DFQATT and CDR2 as SNEGSKA (reference sequence). The CDR3 loop spans 12 amino acids. DNA for the CDR3: TGCAGTGCCCTGGGGCGGACCAATGAGCAGTTCTTC. This gives the protein CSALGRTNEQFF.

This clonotype was seen repeatedly, ten times or more. V usage is TRBV19 and J usage is TRBJ2-5, with a tentative D call TRBD2 (6 bases). Germline CDR1 is LNHDA and CDR2 is SQIVND (reference sequence). The CDR3 runs 15 residues. V shed 3 bases and J shed 4 bases, with 15 bases lying between them. CDR3: CASSMRTAGRETQYF. CDR3 DNA: TGTGCCAGTAGTATGCGGACGGCGGGACGAGAGACCCAGTACTTC.

In its sample, this clonotype was seen many times. The J gene is TRBJ2-5, the V gene TRBV4-2, with 7 bases lining up with TRBD2. J lost 4 bases, V lost 4 bases, and 9 bases had no gene match. CDR1 and CDR2 (germline): LGHNA, YNFKEQ. The CDR3 loop spans 15 amino acids. This chain's CDR3 is CASSPLATFGETQYF. The CDR3, as DNA: TGTGCCAGCAGCCCACTAGCGACCTTTGGAGAGACCCAGTACTTC.

Of note for this clonotype: This may come from a read error, since a much larger clone is one base off. This chain joins TRBV7-6 and TRBJ2-3; TRBD2 might be the D (6 bases). Germline lookup yields CDR1 SGHVS and CDR2 FNYEAQ. V lost 5 bases to trimming and J lost 9 bases, with 18 bases between them. The length of the CDR3 is 14 residues. CDR3 in amino acids: CASSRMEVGGTQYF. CDR3 bases: TGTGCCAGCAGCCGGATGGAGGTGGGAGGAACGCAGTATTTT.

This clonotype has at least ten counts. The chain joins TRBV18 to TRBJ1-5; D is ambiguous. Trimming removed 6 bases at V and 1 base at J, with 10 bases between. The CDR3 loop spans 14 amino acids. Germline V CDR1 and CDR2: KGHSH, LQKENI. CDR3 sequence: CASSIHKSNQPQHF. Here the CDR3 DNA reads TGTGCCAGCTCCATCCATAAGAGCAATCAGCCCCAGCATTTT.

Ten or more counts support this clonotype. V gene TRBV29-1 combines with J gene TRBJ2-3, with 7 nucleotides matching TRBD2. Trimming removed 6 bases from V and 6 bases from J; junction bases left unmatched: 6. CDR1 SQVTM and CDR2 ANQGSEA come from the germline V gene. The CDR3 length is 12 residues. For the CDR3, the DNA is TGCAGCGTGGGGGTACTAGCGGATACGCAGTATTTT. Its translation: CSVGVLADTQYF.

Ten or more counts support this clonotype. This chain connects TRBV20-1 to TRBJ2-5; 9 nucleotides line up with TRBD1. Trimming cost V 5 bases and J 4 bases; bases outside gene matches: 5. Germline loops: CDR1 DFQATT, CDR2 SNEGSKA (reference sequence). The CDR3 has 13 residues. The CDR3 reads CSAEQGAGETQYF. CDR3 DNA sequence: TGCAGTGCTGAACAGGGGGCGGGAGAGACCCAGTACTTC.

In this sample, this clonotype turned up many times. The chain links TRBV4-1 to TRBJ2-1, with 9 bases identical to TRBD2. With 1 base clipped from V and 6 bases from J, the junction kept 7 bases outside the gene matches. The CDR3 covers 16 residues. Germline V gene sequence: CDR1 MGHRA, CDR2 YSYEKL. The CDR3 is CASSQGAGGALNEQFF. The CDR3, as DNA: TGCGCCAGCAGCCAAGGGGCGGGGGGGGCCCTCAATGAGCAGTTCTTC.

This clonotype has a count of ten or more. This sequence joins TRBV19 and TRBJ1-2; D call uncertain. With 1 base removed from V and 2 bases from J, the gap between germline ends came to 11 bases. The CDR3 has 15 amino acids. Germline CDR1 is LNHDA and CDR2 is SQIVND (reference sequence). CDR3 in amino acids: CASSIGSGTNYGYTF. The CDR3 DNA follows: TGTGCCAGTAGTATAGGATCCGGCACGAACTATGGCTACACCTTC.

This clonotype has a count of ten or more. This rearrangement joins TRBV4-1 to TRBJ1-5, with D unclear. The CDR3 length is 15 residues. The germline V gene encodes CDR1 MGHRA and CDR2 YSYEKL. V dropped 0 bases and J dropped 0 bases, with 6 bases sitting between them. The CDR3 protein is CASSQESYSNQPQHF. The CDR3 bases are TGCGCCAGCAGCCAAGAATCCTATAGCAATCAGCCCCAGCATTTT.

This clonotype showed up many times. The rearrangement links TRBV20-1 to TRBJ2-1; possibly TRBD1 for D (6 bases). Trimming cost V 2 bases and J 0 bases, with 14 bases left between them. CDR3 length: 16 residues. Germline CDR1 DFQATT, CDR2 SNEGSKA (reference sequence). CDR3 in DNA: TGCAGTGCTAGAAAACAGGGTGTCCGCTCCTACAATGAGCAGTTCTTC. This gives the protein CSARKQGVRSYNEQFF.

The V and J genes are TRBV20-1 and TRBJ2-2; 8 bases map to TRBD1. Per the germline V gene, CDR1 is DFQATT and CDR2 is SNEGSKA (reference sequence). The CDR3 sequence is 16 residues long. The junction had 9 bases not matched to a gene; V was cut back by 6 bases and J by 0 bases. The CDR3 DNA is TGCAGTGCCAGAACCCGGGACAGGCCGAACACCGGGGAGCTGTTTTTT. It specifies CSARTRDRPNTGELFF.